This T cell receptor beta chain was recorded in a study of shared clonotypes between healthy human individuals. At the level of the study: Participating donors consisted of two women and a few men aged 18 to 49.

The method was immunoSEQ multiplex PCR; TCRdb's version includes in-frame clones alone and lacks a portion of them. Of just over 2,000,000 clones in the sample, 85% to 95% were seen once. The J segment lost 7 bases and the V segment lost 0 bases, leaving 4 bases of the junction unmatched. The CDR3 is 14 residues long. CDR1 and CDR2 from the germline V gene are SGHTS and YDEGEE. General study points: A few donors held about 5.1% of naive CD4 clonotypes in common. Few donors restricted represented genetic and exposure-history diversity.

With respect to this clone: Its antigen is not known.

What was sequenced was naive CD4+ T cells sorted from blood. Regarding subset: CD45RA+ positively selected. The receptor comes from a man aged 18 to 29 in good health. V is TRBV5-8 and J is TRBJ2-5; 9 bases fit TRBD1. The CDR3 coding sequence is TGTGCCAGCAGCTTGGGGGACAGGGAAGGGACCCAGTACTTC. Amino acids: CASSLGDREGTQYF.